This passage covers 18 T cell receptor beta chains from one sample sequenced in a study of T cell responses to AZD1222 COVID-19 vaccine. The protocol was immunoSEQ multiplex PCR, while the TCRdb copy is restricted to in-frame clones and leaves out a portion. This sample has approximately 140,000 clones, with 80% to 95% found just once. The sequences come from peripheral blood, collected 28 days after the second AZD1222 dose. The receptors derive from an adult who received the AZD1222 COVID-19 vaccine.

The J gene is TRBJ2-2, the V gene TRBV9; TRBD1 matches at 10 bases. The CDR3 runs 16 residues. Germline loops: CDR1 SGDLS, CDR2 YYNGEE. V lost 4 bases, J lost 6 bases, and 9 bases stayed unmatched. The CDR3 DNA is TGTGCCAGCAGCTCAACCGGGACAGGGGTTTCCGGGGAGCTGTTTTTT. This gives the protein CASSSTGTGVSGELFF.

This clone was picked up one time. The chain is built from TRBV11-2 and TRBJ2-3, with a tentative D call TRBD1 (6 bases). CDR1 is SGHAT and CDR2 is FQNNGV in the germline V gene. CDR3 length: 15 amino acids. V was shortened by 2 bases and J by 5 bases, with 14 bases between the two germline ends. The CDR3 DNA reads as TGTGCCAGCAGCTTAACTGGGGGCTCCGGAGATACGCAGTATTTT. This translates into CASSLTGGSGDTQYF.

The chain's CDR3 is CASSLRRVSGNTIYF. In nucleotides, the CDR3 is TGTGCCAGCAGCTTGCGACGTGTCTCTGGAAACACCATATATTTT. The chain uses TRBV11-1 and TRBJ1-3; no reliable D call. The CDR3 extends over 15 amino acids. Germline V gene lookup returns CDR1 SGHAT and CDR2 FQDESV (reference sequence). V dropped 3 bases and J dropped 0 bases, with 9 bases sitting between them.

The chain employs TRBV9 and TRBJ2-6; 7 bases are a match to TRBD1. This CDR3 has 18 amino acids. Per germline, CDR1 SGDLS and CDR2 YYNGEE. V gave up 4 bases and J gave up 1 base; unmatched junction bases: 11. The CDR3 sequence is CASSLRTGKASGANVLTF. CDR3 nucleotide sequence: TGTGCCAGCAGCTTACGGACAGGAAAGGCGTCTGGGGCCAACGTCCTGACTTTC.

The chain employs TRBV6-2 or TRBV6-3 and TRBJ2-7; D uncertain. V lost 2 bases and J 4 bases, leaving 9 bases between the germline ends. Germline V lookup: CDR1 MNHEY, CDR2 SVGEGT. There are 13 residues in the CDR3. The CDR3 nucleotides are TGTGCCAGCAGTTACCGGGCTGAATACGAGCAGTACTTC. It yields the protein CASSYRAEYEQYF.

V is TRBV3-1 (or the pseudogene TRBV3-2) and J is TRBJ1-5; D unclear. V lost 0 bases, J lost 1 base, and 4 bases lay in between. Germline V gene data show CDR1 as LGHDT and CDR2 as YNNKEL (reference sequence). The CDR3 runs to 14 residues. This chain's CDR3 is CASSQEPSNQPQHF. The CDR3 bases are TGTGCCAGCAGCCAAGAACCCAGCAATCAGCCCCAGCATTTT.

J is TRBJ1-4 and V is TRBV7-8, with D perhaps matching TRBD1 (5 bases). The CDR3 is 13 amino acids. Per germline, CDR1 SGHVS and CDR2 FQNEAQ. The ends were cut back, 5 bases at V and 10 bases at J, with 14 bases in the middle. The CDR3 loop is CASSLRDGGKLFF. The CDR3 DNA is TGTGCCAGCAGCCTAAGGGACGGCGGAAAACTGTTTTTT.

This rearrangement joins TRBV5-1 to TRBJ1-6; TRBD1 matches 9 bases. The CDR3 runs 15 residues. V lost 4 bases and J lost 7; bases outside the gene matches: 6. From germline, CDR1 is SGHRS and CDR2 YFSETQ. The DNA for the CDR3 is TGCGCCAGCAGCCCGGGACAGGGAGGGAATTCACCCCTCCACTTT. It is translated as CASSPGQGGNSPLHF.

The V and J genes are TRBV5-1 and TRBJ2-1; 11 bases match TRBD2. The ends lost 0 bases at V and 0 bases at J; junction bases unmatched: 14. Germline-derived CDR1 and CDR2 are SGHRS and YFSETQ. This CDR3 spans 21 amino acids. The CDR3, as DNA: TGCGCCAGCAGCTTGGCAGGGGCGGGACTAGCGGCCTCGCTCTCCTACAATGAGCAGTTCTTC. As protein: CASSLAGAGLAASLSYNEQFF.

The genes are TRBV5-1 and TRBJ1-1; D call uncertain. V was clipped by 0 bases and J by 4 bases, with 10 bases between them. The CDR3 covers 14 residues. The germline CDR1 and CDR2 sequences are SGHRS and YFSETQ. The CDR3 protein is CASSLAGQLTEAFF. CDR3 DNA: TGCGCCAGCAGCTTGGCCGGGCAGCTCACTGAAGCTTTCTTT.

The chain is built from TRBV10-3 and TRBJ2-5; TRBD1 matches 8 bases. CDR1 ENHRY and CDR2 SYGVKD come from the germline V gene. This CDR3 has 17 residues. V shed 0 bases and J 2 bases; nucleotides not matched to a gene: 8. CDR3 coding DNA: TGTGCCATCAGTGAGTCGACGGGCAGGGGGCATCAAGAGACCCAGTACTTC. This encodes CAISESTGRGHQETQYF.

The CDR3 protein is CASSIDRGSGYTF. Written as DNA, the CDR3 is TGTGCCAGTAGTATAGATCGGGGGAGCGGCTACACCTTC. The chain carries TRBV19 and TRBJ1-2, with a tentative D call TRBD1 (5 bases). Per the germline V gene, CDR1 is LNHDA and CDR2 is SQIVND (reference sequence). V was trimmed by 0 bases and J by 8 bases, leaving 10 bases between them. The CDR3 is made up of 13 amino acids.

This chain links TRBV10-3 with TRBJ1-1, with no clear D. The CDR3 covers 12 residues. The germline CDR1 and CDR2 sequences are ENHRY and SYGVKD. The V end was cut by 0 bases, the J end by 7 bases, with 6 bases between. The CDR3 region is CAISESRFEAFF. CDR3 coding DNA: TGTGCCATCAGTGAGTCGAGGTTTGAAGCTTTCTTT.

The chain has TRBV4-3 and TRBJ1-2, with no clear D. The CDR3 has 12 amino acids. The germline gives CDR1 LGHNA, CDR2 YSLEER. Trimming removed 3 bases from V and 8 bases from J, with 10 bases in between. The CDR3 DNA reads as TGCGCCAGCAGCCATGGACCTTCGGGCTACACCTTC. This sequence encodes CASSHGPSGYTF.

The chain is built from TRBV11-2 and TRBJ1-6; D gene ambiguous. The ends were cut back, 4 bases at V and 12 bases at J, with 7 bases in the middle. The CDR3 sequence is 11 residues long. Germline V lookup: CDR1 SGHAT, CDR2 FQNNGV. This CDR3 reads CASSSSLPLHF. CDR3 coding DNA: TGTGCCAGCAGCTCCTCTTTACCCCTCCACTTT.

The J gene is TRBJ2-5, the V gene TRBV5-6; D gene ambiguous. V lost 2 bases and J lost 5, with 13 bases in between. The CDR3 sequence is 14 residues long. In germline, CDR1 is SGHDT, CDR2 YYEEEE. The CDR3 sequence: CASSFALGRETQYF. The DNA for the CDR3 is TGTGCCAGCAGCTTTGCCCTGGGTCGGGAGACCCAGTACTTC. The complete variable domain, with remaining parts taken from reference TRBV5-6 and TRBJ2-5, reads DAGVTQSPTHLIKTRGQQVTLRCSPKSGHDTVSWYQQALGQGPQFIFQYYEEEERQRGNFPDRFSGHQFPNYSSELNVNALLLGDSALYLCASSFALGRETQYFGPGTRLLVL.

The chain combines TRBV5-6 with TRBJ1-2; D remains ambiguous. V was cut by 0 bases and J by 2 bases, with 5 bases left in between. Germline V gene sequence: CDR1 SGHDT, CDR2 YYEEEE. The CDR3 contains 13 residues. The CDR3 reads CASSLVQNYGYTF. The CDR3 DNA reads as TGTGCCAGCAGCTTGGTACAGAACTATGGCTACACCTTC.

The genes are TRBV6-2 or TRBV6-3 and TRBJ1-4; D is undetermined. Trimming stripped 5 bases from V and 0 bases from J, with 10 bases between. From germline, CDR1 is MNHEY and CDR2 SVGEGT. The CDR3 runs to 15 residues. The CDR3 sequence is CASSPGISTNEKLFF. The CDR3 nucleotides are TGTGCCAGCAGTCCCGGGATCTCAACTAATGAAAAACTGTTTTTT.